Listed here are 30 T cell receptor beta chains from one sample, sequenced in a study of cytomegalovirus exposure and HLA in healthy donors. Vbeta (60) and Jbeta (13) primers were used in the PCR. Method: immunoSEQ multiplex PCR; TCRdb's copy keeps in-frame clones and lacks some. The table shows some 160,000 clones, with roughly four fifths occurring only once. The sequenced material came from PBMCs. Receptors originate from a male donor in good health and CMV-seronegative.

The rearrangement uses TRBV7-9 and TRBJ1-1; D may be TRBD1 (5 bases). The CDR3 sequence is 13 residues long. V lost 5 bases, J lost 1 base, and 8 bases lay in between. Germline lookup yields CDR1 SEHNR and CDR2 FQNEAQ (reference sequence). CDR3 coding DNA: TGTGCCAGCAGCGTGACAGAGAACACTGAAGCTTTCTTT. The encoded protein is CASSVTENTEAFF.

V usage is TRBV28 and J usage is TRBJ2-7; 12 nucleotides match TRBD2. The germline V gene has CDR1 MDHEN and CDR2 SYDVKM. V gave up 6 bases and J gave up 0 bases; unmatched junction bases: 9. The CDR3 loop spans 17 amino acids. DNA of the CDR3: TGTGCCAGCAGAGTGACTAGCGGGAGCCCCAGCTCCTACGAGCAGTACTTC. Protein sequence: CASRVTSGSPSSYEQYF.

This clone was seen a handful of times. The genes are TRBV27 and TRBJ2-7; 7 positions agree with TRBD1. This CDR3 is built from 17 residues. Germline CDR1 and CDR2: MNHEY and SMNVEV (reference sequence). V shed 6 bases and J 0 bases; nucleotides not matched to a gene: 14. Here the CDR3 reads CASSSLRGGQSSYEQYF. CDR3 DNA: TGTGCCAGCAGCTCCCTCCGTGGGGGACAGAGCTCCTACGAGCAGTACTTC.

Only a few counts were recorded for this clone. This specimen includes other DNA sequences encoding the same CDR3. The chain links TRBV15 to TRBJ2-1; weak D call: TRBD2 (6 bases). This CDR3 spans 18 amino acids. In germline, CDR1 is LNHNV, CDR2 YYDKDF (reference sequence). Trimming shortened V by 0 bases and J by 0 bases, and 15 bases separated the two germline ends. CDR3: CATSRDYGLAHSYNEQFF. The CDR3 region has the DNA TGTGCCACCAGCAGAGATTACGGGCTAGCGCACTCCTACAATGAGCAGTTCTTC.

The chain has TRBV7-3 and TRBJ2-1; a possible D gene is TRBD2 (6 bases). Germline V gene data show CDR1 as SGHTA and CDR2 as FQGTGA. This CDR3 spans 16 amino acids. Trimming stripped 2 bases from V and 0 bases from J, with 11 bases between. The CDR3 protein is CASSLLAGSSYNEQFF. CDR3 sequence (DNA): TGTGCCAGCAGCTTATTAGCCGGGAGCTCCTACAATGAGCAGTTCTTC.

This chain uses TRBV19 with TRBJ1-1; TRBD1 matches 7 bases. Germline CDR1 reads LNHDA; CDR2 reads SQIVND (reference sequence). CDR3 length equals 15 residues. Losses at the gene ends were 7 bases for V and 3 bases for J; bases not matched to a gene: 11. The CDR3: CASTLRQGIDTEAFF. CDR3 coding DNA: TGTGCCAGTACCCTGAGACAGGGAATTGACACTGAAGCTTTCTTT.

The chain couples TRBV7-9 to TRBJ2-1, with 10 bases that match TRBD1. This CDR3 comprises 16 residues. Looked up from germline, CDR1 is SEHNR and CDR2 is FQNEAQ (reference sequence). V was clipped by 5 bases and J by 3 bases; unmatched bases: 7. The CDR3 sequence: CASSLLGDRGYNEQFF. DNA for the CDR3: TGTGCCAGCAGCCTGCTAGGGGACAGGGGCTACAATGAGCAGTTCTTC. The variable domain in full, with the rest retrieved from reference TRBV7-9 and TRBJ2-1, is DTGVSQNPRHKITKRGQNVTFRCDPISEHNRLYWYRQTLGQGPEFLTYFQNEAQLEKSRLLSDRFSAERPKGSFSTLEIQRTEQGDSAMYLCASSLLGDRGYNEQFFGPGTRLTVL.

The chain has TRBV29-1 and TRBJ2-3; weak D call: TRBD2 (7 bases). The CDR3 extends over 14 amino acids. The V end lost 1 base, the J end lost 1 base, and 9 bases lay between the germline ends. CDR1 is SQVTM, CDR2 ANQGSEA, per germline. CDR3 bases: TGCAGCGTTGAAGCGGGGGGCGGCACAGATACGCAGTATTTT. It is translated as CSVEAGGGTDTQYF.

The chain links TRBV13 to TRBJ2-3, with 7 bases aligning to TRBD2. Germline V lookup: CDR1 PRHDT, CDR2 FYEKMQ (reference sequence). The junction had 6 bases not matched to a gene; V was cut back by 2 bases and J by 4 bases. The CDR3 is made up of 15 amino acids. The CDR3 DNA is TGTGCCAGCAGCTTACGACGGGGGGTGGCAGATACGCAGTATTTT. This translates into CASSLRRGVADTQYF.

The CDR3 coding sequence is TGTGCCAGCAGTTCTGACAGGGGAGGCTATGGCTACACCTTC. Translated, it gives CASSSDRGGYGYTF. The J gene is TRBJ1-2, the V gene TRBV7-9; 8 nucleotides agree with TRBD1. Trimming removed 6 bases from V and 4 bases from J; junction bases left unmatched: 7. The CDR3 has 14 amino acids. Per germline, CDR1 SEHNR and CDR2 FQNEAQ (reference sequence).

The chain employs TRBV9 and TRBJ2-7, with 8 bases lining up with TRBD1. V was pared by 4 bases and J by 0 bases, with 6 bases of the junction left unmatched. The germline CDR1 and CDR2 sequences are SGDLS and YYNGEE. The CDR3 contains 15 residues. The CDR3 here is CASSPRTGNSYEQYF. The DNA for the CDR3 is TGTGCCAGCAGCCCTAGGACAGGGAACTCCTACGAGCAGTACTTC.

Here the CDR3 reads CASSLATGGSVPYEQYF. In nucleotides, the CDR3 is TGTGCCAGCAGCTTGGCCACTGGCGGGAGTGTTCCCTACGAGCAGTACTTC. J is TRBJ2-7 and V is TRBV5-4; the match to TRBD2 covers 7 bases. Germline CDR1 SGHNT, CDR2 YYREEE (reference sequence). Trimming took 0 bases from V and 2 from J; bases not matched to a gene: 11. This CDR3 is 17 amino acids long.

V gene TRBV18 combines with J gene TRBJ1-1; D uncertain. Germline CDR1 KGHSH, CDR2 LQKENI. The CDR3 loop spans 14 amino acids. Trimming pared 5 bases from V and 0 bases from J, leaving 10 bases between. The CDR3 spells CASSIGQMNTEAFF. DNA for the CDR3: TGTGCCAGCTCAATTGGGCAGATGAACACTGAAGCTTTCTTT.

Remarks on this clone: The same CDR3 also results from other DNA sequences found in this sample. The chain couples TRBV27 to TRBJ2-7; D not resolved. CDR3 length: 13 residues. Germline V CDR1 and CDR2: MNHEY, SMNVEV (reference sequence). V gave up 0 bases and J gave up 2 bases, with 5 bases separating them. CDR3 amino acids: CASSLSRTYEQYF. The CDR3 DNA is TGTGCCAGCAGTTTATCCAGGACCTACGAGCAGTACTTC.

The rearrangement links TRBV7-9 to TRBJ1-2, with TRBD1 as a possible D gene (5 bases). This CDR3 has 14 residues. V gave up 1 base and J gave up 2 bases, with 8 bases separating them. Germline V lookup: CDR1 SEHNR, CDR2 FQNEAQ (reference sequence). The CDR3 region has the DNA TGTGCCAGCAGCTTAGGGGGCAGCAACTATGGCTACACCTTC. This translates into CASSLGGSNYGYTF.

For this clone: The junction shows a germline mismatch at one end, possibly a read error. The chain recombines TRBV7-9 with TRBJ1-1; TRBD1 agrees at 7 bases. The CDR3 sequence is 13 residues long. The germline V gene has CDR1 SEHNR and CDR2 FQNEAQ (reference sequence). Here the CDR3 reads CSSSPQGDPEAFF. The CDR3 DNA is TGTTCCAGCAGCCCCCAGGGGGATCCTGAAGCTTTCTTT.

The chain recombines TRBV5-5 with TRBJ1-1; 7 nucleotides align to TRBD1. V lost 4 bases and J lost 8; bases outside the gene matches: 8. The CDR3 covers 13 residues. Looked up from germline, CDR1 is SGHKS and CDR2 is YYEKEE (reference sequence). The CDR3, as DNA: TGTGCCAGCAGCGGTACAGGGGCCCGGGAAGCTTTCTTT. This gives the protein CASSGTGAREAFF.

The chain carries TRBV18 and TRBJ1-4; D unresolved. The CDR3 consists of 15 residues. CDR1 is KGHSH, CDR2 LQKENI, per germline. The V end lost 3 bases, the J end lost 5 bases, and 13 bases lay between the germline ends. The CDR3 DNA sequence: TGTGCCAGCTCACCCTCGCGGGCGCCCAATGAAAAACTGTTTTTT. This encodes CASSPSRAPNEKLFF.

CDR3 nucleotides: TGTGCCAGGGGACAGGGGAACTATGGCTACACCTTC. Encoded protein: CARGQGNYGYTF. V is TRBV2 and J is TRBJ1-2; TRBD1 matches 10 bases. The CDR3 extends over 12 amino acids. Germline assignment: CDR1 SNHLY and CDR2 FYNNEI. V shed 9 bases, J shed 2 bases, and the junction held 0 bases outside the gene matches.

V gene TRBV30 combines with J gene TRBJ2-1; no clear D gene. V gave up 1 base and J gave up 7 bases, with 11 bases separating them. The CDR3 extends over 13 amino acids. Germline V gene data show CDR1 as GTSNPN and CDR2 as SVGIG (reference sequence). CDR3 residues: CAWSAATVNEQFF. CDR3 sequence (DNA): TGTGCCTGGAGTGCCGCCACGGTTAATGAGCAGTTCTTC.

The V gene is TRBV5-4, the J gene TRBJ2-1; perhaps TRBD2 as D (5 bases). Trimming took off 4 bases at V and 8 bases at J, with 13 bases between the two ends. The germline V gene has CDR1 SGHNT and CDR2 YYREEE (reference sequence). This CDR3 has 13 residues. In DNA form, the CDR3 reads TGTGCCAGCAGCCGTGAGGGAGTGGATGAGCAGTTCTTC. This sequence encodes CASSREGVDEQFF.

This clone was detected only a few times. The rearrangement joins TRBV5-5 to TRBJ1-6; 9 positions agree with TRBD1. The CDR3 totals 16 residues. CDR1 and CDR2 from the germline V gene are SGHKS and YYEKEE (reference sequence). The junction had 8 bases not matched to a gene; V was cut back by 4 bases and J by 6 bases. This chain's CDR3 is CASSTRPDRGNSPLHF. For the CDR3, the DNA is TGTGCCAGCAGCACCAGGCCGGACAGGGGTAATTCACCCCTCCACTTT. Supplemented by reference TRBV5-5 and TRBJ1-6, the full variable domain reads DAGVTQSPTHLIKTRGQQVTLRCSPISGHKSVSWYQQVLGQGPQFIFQYYEKEERGRGNFPDRFSARQFPNYSSELNVNALLLGDSALYLCASSTRPDRGNSPLHFGNGTRLTVT.

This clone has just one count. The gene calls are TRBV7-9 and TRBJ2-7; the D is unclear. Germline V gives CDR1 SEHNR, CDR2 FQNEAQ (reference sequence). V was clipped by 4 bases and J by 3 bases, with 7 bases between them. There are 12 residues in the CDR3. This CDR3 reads CASSSFFYEQYF. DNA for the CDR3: TGTGCCAGCAGCTCCTTCTTCTACGAGCAGTACTTC.

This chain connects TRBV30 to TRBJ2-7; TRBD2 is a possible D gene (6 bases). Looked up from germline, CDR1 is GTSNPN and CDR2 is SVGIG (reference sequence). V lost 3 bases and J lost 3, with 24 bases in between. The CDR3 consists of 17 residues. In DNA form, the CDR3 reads TGTGCCTGGAGCCCCAAGACGGATTCTGGGGGGAGCTACGAGCAGTACTTC. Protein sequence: CAWSPKTDSGGSYEQYF. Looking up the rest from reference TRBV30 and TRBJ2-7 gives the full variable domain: SQTIHQWPATLVQPVGSPLSLECTVEGTSNPNLYWYRQAAGRGLQLLFYSVGIGQISSEVPQNLSASRPQDRQFILSSKKLLLSDSGFYLCAWSPKTDSGGSYEQYFGPGTRLTVT.

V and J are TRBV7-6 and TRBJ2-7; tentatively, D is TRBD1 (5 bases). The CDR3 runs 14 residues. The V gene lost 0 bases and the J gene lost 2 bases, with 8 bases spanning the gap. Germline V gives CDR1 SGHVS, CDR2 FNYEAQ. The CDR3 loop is CASSLALGPYEQYF. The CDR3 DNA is TGTGCCAGCAGCTTAGCGCTGGGGCCCTACGAGCAGTACTTC.

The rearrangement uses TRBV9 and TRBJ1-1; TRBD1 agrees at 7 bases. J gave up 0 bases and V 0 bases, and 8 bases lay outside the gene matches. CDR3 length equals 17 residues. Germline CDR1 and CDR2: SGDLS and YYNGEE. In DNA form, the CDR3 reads TGTGCCAGCAGCGTAGACCGGGACAGCGCCATGAACACTGAAGCTTTCTTT. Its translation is CASSVDRDSAMNTEAFF.

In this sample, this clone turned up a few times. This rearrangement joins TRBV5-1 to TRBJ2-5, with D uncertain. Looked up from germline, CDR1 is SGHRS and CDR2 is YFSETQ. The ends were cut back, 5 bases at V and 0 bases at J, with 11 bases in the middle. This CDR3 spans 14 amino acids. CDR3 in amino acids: CASRSDWYQETQYF. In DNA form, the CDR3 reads TGCGCCAGCAGGTCCGACTGGTACCAAGAGACCCAGTACTTC. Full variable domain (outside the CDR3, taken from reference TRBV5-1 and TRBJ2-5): KAGVTQTPRYLIKTRGQQVTLSCSPISGHRSVSWYQQTPGQGLQFLFEYFSETQRNKGNFPGRFSGRQFSNSRSEMNVSTLELGDSALYLCASRSDWYQETQYFGPGTRLLVL.

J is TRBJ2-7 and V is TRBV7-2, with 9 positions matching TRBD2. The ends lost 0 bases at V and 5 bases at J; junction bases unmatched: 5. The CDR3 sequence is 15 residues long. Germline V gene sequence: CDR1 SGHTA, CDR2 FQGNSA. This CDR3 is CASSLAGLASHEQYF. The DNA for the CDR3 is TGTGCCAGCAGCTTAGCAGGACTAGCGTCCCACGAGCAGTACTTC. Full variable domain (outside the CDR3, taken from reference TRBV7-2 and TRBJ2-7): GAGVSQSPSNKVTEKGKDVELRCDPISGHTALYWYRQSLGQGLEFLIYFQGNSAPDKSGLPSDRFSAERTGGSVSTLTIQRTQQEDSAVYLCASSLAGLASHEQYFGPGTRLTVT.

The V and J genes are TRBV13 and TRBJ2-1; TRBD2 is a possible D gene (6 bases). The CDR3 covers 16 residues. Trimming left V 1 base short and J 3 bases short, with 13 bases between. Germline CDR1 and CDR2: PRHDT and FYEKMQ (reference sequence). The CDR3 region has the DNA TGTGCCAGCAGCTTAGTAAGGGGCGGGGACTACAATGAGCAGTTCTTC. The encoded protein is CASSLVRGGDYNEQFF.

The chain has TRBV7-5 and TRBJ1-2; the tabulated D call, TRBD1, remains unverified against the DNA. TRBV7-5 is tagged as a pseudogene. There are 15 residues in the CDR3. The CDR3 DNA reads TGTGCCAGAAAGAAAGGACAGGGTTGTTCGCGTGGCTACACCTTC. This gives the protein CARKKGQGCSRGYTF.